The 10 T cell receptor beta chains in this list originate from one sample, sequenced in a study of T-cell reconstitution after alpha-beta-depleted transplantation in children. Unique molecular identifiers were incorporated when the TCRbeta library was constructed. TCRdb reprocessed the PCR reads via MiXCR and lists one record per CDR3 protein. Of a few hundred thousand distinct CDR3 sequences listed, roughly a quarter are singletons. Sequencing used PBMCs, obtained before TCRalphabeta/CD19-depleted stem cell transplant. All receptors derive from a boy in the first two years of life with Wiskott-Aldrich syndrome, due to receive a stem cell transplant.

This clonotype showed up just a few times. This chain uses TRBV12-3 or TRBV12-4 with TRBJ2-5, with 10 bases that match TRBD2. The ends lost 6 bases at V and 5 bases at J; junction bases unmatched: 9. The CDR3 totals 15 residues. The CDR3: CASSPGTSVIETQYF. Here the CDR3 DNA reads TGTGCCAGCAGCCCCGGGACTAGCGTAATTGAGACCCAGTACTTC.

This clonotype was detected once. The V gene is TRBV11-2, the J gene TRBJ2-3, with TRBD2 identical over 12 bases. This CDR3 has 13 amino acids. The ends lost 5 bases at V and 9 bases at J; junction bases unmatched: 3. The germline V gene encodes CDR1 SGHAT and CDR2 FQNNGV. CDR3 DNA: TGTGCCAGCAGCCGAGGACTAGCGGGGACGCAGTATTTT. Amino acids: CASSRGLAGTQYF.

The chain carries TRBV9 and TRBJ1-5; TRBD1 might be the D (5 bases). Trimming left V 3 bases short and J 9 bases short, with 22 bases between. Germline CDR1 is SGDLS and CDR2 is YYNGEE. This CDR3 has 16 residues. This chain's CDR3 is CASSEGPGSLSGPQHF. CDR3 DNA: TGTGCCAGCAGCGAGGGGCCCGGGTCCCTTAGCGGGCCCCAGCATTTT. Full variable domain (outside the CDR3, taken from reference TRBV9 and TRBJ1-5): DSGVTQTPKHLITATGQRVTLRCSPRSGDLSVYWYQQSLDQGLQFLIQYYNGEERAKGNILERFSAQQFPDLHSELNLSSLELGDSALYFCASSEGPGSLSGPQHFGDGTRLSIL.

This chain uses TRBV5-1 with TRBJ2-1, with 7 nucleotides matching TRBD2. The germline V gene has CDR1 SGHRS and CDR2 YFSETQ. With 0 bases clipped from V and 8 bases from J, the junction kept 8 bases outside the gene matches. This CDR3 has 15 amino acids. This CDR3 reads CASSLDGGRRDEQFF. CDR3 nucleotide sequence: TGCGCCAGCAGCTTGGATGGCGGGAGACGGGATGAGCAGTTCTTC.

This clonotype was detected only a few times. The chain has TRBV25-1 and TRBJ2-2, with D possibly TRBD2 on 6 matching bases. Trimming stripped 11 bases from V and 5 bases from J, with 15 bases between. From germline, CDR1 is MGHDK and CDR2 SYGVNS. The CDR3 loop spans 13 amino acids. The CDR3 region is CAVTGLLTGELFF. In nucleotides, the CDR3 is TGTGCCGTCACGGGACTCCTAACCGGGGAGCTGTTTTTT.

The V call is TRBV4-1, the J call TRBJ1-5; D not certain. V was clipped by 1 base and J by 4 bases, with 8 bases between them. In germline, CDR1 is MGHRA, CDR2 YSYEKL. CDR3 size: 14 residues. The CDR3 spells CASSQGGINQPQHF. The CDR3 bases are TGCGCCAGCAGCCAAGGGGGAATTAATCAGCCCCAGCATTTT.

The chain recombines TRBV24-1 with TRBJ2-2; D is possibly TRBD1 or TRBD2 (5 bases each). CDR3 size: 15 residues. Germline V gene sequence: CDR1 KGHDR, CDR2 SFDVKD. The germline V and J ends were trimmed by 3 bases and 1 base, with 8 bases remaining between them. The CDR3 protein is CATSDPRGNTGELFF. Written as DNA, the CDR3 is TGTGCCACCAGTGATCCGAGGGGGAACACCGGGGAGCTGTTTTTT.

The chain employs TRBV7-3 and TRBJ2-7, with D unresolved. This CDR3 has 16 residues. Trimming pared 2 bases from V and 4 bases from J, leaving 18 bases between. Germline loops: CDR1 SGHTA, CDR2 FQGTGA. CDR3 residues: CASSLDSAFTQYEQYF. The CDR3 region has the DNA TGTGCCAGCAGCTTAGATTCGGCGTTTACCCAATACGAGCAGTACTTC.

The V gene is TRBV6-1, the J gene TRBJ1-2, with TRBD1 matching over 9 bases. The V and J ends lost 7 bases and 2 bases, in that order; junction bases with no gene match: 5. CDR3 length: 14 residues. Germline values: CDR1 MNHNS, CDR2 SASEGT. This chain's CDR3 is CASISGTGNYGYTF. DNA of the CDR3: TGTGCCAGCATCTCCGGGACAGGGAACTATGGCTACACCTTC.

This clonotype was seen more than once but under ten times. The chain is built from TRBV9 and TRBJ2-6; possible D gene TRBD1, 6 bases. CDR1 is SGDLS and CDR2 is YYNGEE in the germline V gene. The CDR3 contains 19 residues. Between the trimmed V and J ends, which lost 3 bases and 0 bases, there was a span of 19 bases. This chain's CDR3 is CASSALTGLIVSGANVLTF. The CDR3 DNA follows: TGTGCCAGCAGCGCTTTGACAGGACTGATCGTCTCTGGGGCCAACGTCCTGACTTTC.